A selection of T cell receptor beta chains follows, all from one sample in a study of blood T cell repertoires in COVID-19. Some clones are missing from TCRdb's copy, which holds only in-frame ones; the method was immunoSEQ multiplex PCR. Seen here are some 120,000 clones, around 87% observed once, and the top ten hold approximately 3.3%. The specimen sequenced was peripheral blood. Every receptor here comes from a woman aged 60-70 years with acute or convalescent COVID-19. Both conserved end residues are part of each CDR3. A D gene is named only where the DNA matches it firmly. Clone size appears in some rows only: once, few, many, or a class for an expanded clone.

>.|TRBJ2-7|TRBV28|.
TGTGCCAGCAGTTTTCGGTCAGGCTCCTACGAGCAGTACTTC
CASSFRSGSYEQYF
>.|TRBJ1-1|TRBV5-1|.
TGCGCCAGCAGCCTTCTCGACACTGAAGCTTTCTTT
CASSLLDTEAFF
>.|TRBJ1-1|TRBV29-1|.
TGCAGCGTTGAAGGGGCGGGAAGGCCCCTTAAGCTTTTCTTT
CSVEGAGRPLKLFF
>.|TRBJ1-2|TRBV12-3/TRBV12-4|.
TGTGCCAGCAGCTCCGGGTACGGCTACACCTTC
CASSSGYGYTF
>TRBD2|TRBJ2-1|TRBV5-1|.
TGCGCCAGCAGCTTGCGAAGACTAGCGGGCGACCTAAGCCACAATGAGCAGTTCTTC
CASSLRRLAGDLSHNEQFF
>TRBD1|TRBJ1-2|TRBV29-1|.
TGCAGCGCGGGGACAGGGGTCGGCTACACCTTC
CSAGTGVGYTF
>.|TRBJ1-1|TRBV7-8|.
TGTGCCAGCAGCGTAGGAGAGGTATGGAGGCAAAATCGAATGAACACTGAAGCTTTCTTT
CASSVGEVWRQNRMNTEAFF
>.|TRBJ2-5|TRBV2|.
TGTGCCAGCAACGACAGACAAGAGACCCAGTACTTC
CASNDRQETQYF
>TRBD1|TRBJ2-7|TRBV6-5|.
TGTGCCAGCAGTTACCGGACAGGTGCGGCCTACGAGCAGTACTTC
CASSYRTGAAYEQYF
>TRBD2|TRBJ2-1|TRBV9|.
TGTGCCAGCAGCGTAGCTCCCAGCGGGAGGAACTACAATGAGCAGTTCTTC
CASSVAPSGRNYNEQFF
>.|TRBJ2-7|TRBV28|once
TGTGCCAGCAGTTTAGTCGGGGGATCCTACGAGCAGTACTTC
CASSLVGGSYEQYF
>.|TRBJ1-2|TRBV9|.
TGTGCCAGCAGCGCAGGGGACGGGGGCTACACCTTC
CASSAGDGGYTF
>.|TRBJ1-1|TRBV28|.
TGTGCCAGCAGTTTGCACAGATCTAACACTGAAGCTTTCTTT
CASSLHRSNTEAFF
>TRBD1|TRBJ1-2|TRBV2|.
TGTGCCAGCAGGCATCCGGGACAGGGATATGGCTACACCTTC
CASRHPGQGYGYTF
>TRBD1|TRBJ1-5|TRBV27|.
TGTGCCAGCAGTAGGAGACAGGGAGTCGGTTATCAGCCCCAGCATTTT
CASSRRQGVGYQPQHF
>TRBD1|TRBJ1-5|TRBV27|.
TGTGCCAGTTCCCCCGGTGACAGGGGGCATAGCAATCAGCCCCAGCATTTT
CASSPGDRGHSNQPQHF
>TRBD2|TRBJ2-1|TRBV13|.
TGTGCCAGCAGCCAGACTAGCGGGTGGGTGCAGTTCTTC
CASSQTSGWVQFF
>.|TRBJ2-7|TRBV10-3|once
TGTGCCTCCCTGGGCGGACAAGCCACCTACGAGCAGTACTTC
CASLGGQATYEQYF
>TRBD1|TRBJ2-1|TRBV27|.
TGTGCCAGCAGAGACCTTACAGGGGCGGGTTACAATGAGCAGTTCTTC
CASRDLTGAGYNEQFF
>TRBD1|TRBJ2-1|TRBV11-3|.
TGTGCCAGCAGCTTGGGACAGGGGGTAAATGAGCAGTTCTTC
CASSLGQGVNEQFF
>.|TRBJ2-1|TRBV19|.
TGTGCCACCAAGCAGGGGGGTAGGATGCATGAGCAGTTCTTC
CATKQGGRMHEQFF
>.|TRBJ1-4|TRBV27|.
TGTGCCAGCAGTTTATCATGGCAGGGGTATGAAAAACTGTTTTTT
CASSLSWQGYEKLFF
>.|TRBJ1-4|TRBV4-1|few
TGCGCCAGCAGCCGCCTCTTGCGTGAAAAACTGTTTTTT
CASSRLLREKLFF
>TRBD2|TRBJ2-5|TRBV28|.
TGTGCCAGCAGACCGCGCCGGGGCCGGGGGGAGTGGGAGACCCAGTACTTC
CASRPRRGRGEWETQYF
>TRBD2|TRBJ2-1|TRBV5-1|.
TGCGCCAGCAGTCCGCCCCTAGCGGGAGATGAGCAGTTCTTC
CASSPPLAGDEQFF
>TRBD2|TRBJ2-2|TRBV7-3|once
TGTGCCAGCAGCTTAAGCGGGGGTCTGACACCGGGGGAGCTGTTTTTT
CASSLSGGLTPGELFF
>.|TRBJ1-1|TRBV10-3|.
TGTGCCATCAGTGAAGGGAGGGAGTTGGGCACTGAAGCTTTCTTT
CAISEGRELGTEAFF
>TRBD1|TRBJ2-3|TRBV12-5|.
TGTGCTAGTGGTTGGACAGGGAATACGCAGTATTTT
CASGWTGNTQYF
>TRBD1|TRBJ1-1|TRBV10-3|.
TGTGCCATCAGTGACCCGGGACAGGGTGACACTGAAGCTTTCTTT
CAISDPGQGDTEAFF
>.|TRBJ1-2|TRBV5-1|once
TGCGCCAGCAGCTTAGGAGGGAGAGGCAACTATGGCTACACCTTC
CASSLGGRGNYGYTF
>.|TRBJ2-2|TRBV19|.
TGTGCCAGTAGTGGAGGACGGGGCGGGGAGCTGTTTTTT
CASSGGRGGELFF
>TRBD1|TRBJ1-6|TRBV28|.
TGTGCCAGCAGTTTAGTGGGGGGACAGCAACCTCCGGGAGAGACCTATAATTCACCCCTCCACTTT
CASSLVGGQQPPGETYNSPLHF
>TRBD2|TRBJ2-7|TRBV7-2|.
TGTGCCAGCAGCTTCTGGGTGACTAGCGGGGTCTCCTACGAGCAGTACTTC
CASSFWVTSGVSYEQYF